This T cell receptor beta chain was documented in a study of cytomegalovirus exposure and HLA in healthy donors. Study-wide context: The study's early data release held about 85 million unique TCRs from HLA-typed donors.

About this clone: Its antigen is not known.

Amplification used 60 Vbeta primers and 13 Jbeta primers. Assay used: immunoSEQ multiplex PCR; TCRdb lists only in-frame clones, some missing. The sample has about 140,000 clones. General observations from the study: CMV serostatus was the only immune exposure information that was available.

The CDR3 covers 13 residues. V was pared by 7 bases and J by 1 base, with 10 bases between. The germline CDR1 and CDR2 sequences are ENHRY and SYGVKD. The sequence was obtained from a young woman in good health and CMV-seronegative. The sequenced material came from PBMCs. The J gene is TRBJ1-1, the V gene TRBV10-3; no reliable D call. The CDR3 is CAITAGWNTEAFF. The CDR3 region has the DNA TGTGCCATCACAGCAGGTTGGAACACTGAAGCTTTCTTT.